This is a list of T cell receptor beta chains from one sample in a study of T cell responses to AZD1222 COVID-19 vaccine. Clones were sequenced by immunoSEQ multiplex PCR, and TCRdb holds only the in-frame ones, with some missing. The sample carries around 140,000 clones, approximately 91% recorded once. The sequenced sample was peripheral blood, obtained on day 0 of AZD1222 vaccination. The receptor set was obtained from an adult in good health. Both conserved end residues are part of each CDR3. The D gene is left open where the match is weak.

CDR3aa	d_gene	j_gene	v_gene
CASSLAFLNYGYTF	.	TRBJ1-2	TRBV5-1
CASRFPDRGTNSPLHF	.	TRBJ1-6	TRBV4-1
CTSSLSNEGAIWTEAFF	.	TRBJ1-1	TRBV1
CASTTGTGKAGELFF	TRBD1	TRBJ2-2	TRBV3-1/TRBV3-2
CATAPGANQPQHF	.	TRBJ1-5	TRBV24-1
CASSQELLRETQYF	.	TRBJ2-5	TRBV4-2
CASSYSGYGYTF	.	TRBJ1-2	TRBV6-5
CASSLRDRGTSGRRGEQFF	TRBD2	TRBJ2-1	TRBV7-6
CASSQWGSGVLRNTEAFF	.	TRBJ1-1	TRBV4-2
CAITTDSNTEAFF	.	TRBJ1-1	TRBV10-3
CASSKGPLGDVRYF	.	TRBJ2-7	TRBV21-1
CASSYKDRVSYEQYF	TRBD1	TRBJ2-7	TRBV6-5
CASSSGGSKEAFF	.	TRBJ1-1	TRBV5-1
CASSLGTGIYGYTF	.	TRBJ1-2	TRBV5-6
CASSQDRRTIQETQYF	.	TRBJ2-5	TRBV3-1/TRBV3-2
CASSSSRGAKDTQYF	.	TRBJ2-3	TRBV5-6